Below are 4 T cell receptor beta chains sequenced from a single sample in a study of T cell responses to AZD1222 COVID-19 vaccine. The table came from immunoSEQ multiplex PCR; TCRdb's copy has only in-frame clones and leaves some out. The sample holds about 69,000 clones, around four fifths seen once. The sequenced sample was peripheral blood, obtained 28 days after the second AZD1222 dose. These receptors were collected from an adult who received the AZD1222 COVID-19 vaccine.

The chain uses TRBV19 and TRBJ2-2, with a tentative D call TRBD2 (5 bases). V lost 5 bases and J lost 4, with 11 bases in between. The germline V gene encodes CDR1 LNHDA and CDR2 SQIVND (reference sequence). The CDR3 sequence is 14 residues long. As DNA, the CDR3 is TGTGCCAGTAGTTGGGCGGGTGGCACCGGGGAGCTGTTTTTT. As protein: CASSWAGGTGELFF.

CDR3 DNA sequence: TGTGCCAGCAGGCCATGGACAGGCGAGAATGAAAAACTGTTTTTT. It specifies CASRPWTGENEKLFF. The chain links TRBV2 to TRBJ1-4; 7 nucleotides agree with TRBD1. CDR1 SNHLY and CDR2 FYNNEI come from the germline V gene. This CDR3 region has 15 residues. The trim removed 6 bases at V and 5 bases at J, leaving 9 bases unmatched.

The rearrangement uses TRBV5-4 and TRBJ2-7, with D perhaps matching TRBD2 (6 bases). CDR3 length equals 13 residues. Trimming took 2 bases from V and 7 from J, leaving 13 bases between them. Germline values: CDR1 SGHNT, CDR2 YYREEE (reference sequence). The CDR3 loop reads CASSFPGVREQYF. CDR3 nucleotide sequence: TGTGCCAGCAGCTTCCCGGGAGTGCGAGAGCAGTACTTC.

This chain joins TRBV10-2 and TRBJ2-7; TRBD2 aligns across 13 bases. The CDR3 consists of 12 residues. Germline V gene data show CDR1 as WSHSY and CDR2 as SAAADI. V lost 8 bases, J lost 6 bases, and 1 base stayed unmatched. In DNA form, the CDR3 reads TGCGCCAGCCGGACTAGCGGGAGCGAGCAGTACTTC. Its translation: CASRTSGSEQYF.